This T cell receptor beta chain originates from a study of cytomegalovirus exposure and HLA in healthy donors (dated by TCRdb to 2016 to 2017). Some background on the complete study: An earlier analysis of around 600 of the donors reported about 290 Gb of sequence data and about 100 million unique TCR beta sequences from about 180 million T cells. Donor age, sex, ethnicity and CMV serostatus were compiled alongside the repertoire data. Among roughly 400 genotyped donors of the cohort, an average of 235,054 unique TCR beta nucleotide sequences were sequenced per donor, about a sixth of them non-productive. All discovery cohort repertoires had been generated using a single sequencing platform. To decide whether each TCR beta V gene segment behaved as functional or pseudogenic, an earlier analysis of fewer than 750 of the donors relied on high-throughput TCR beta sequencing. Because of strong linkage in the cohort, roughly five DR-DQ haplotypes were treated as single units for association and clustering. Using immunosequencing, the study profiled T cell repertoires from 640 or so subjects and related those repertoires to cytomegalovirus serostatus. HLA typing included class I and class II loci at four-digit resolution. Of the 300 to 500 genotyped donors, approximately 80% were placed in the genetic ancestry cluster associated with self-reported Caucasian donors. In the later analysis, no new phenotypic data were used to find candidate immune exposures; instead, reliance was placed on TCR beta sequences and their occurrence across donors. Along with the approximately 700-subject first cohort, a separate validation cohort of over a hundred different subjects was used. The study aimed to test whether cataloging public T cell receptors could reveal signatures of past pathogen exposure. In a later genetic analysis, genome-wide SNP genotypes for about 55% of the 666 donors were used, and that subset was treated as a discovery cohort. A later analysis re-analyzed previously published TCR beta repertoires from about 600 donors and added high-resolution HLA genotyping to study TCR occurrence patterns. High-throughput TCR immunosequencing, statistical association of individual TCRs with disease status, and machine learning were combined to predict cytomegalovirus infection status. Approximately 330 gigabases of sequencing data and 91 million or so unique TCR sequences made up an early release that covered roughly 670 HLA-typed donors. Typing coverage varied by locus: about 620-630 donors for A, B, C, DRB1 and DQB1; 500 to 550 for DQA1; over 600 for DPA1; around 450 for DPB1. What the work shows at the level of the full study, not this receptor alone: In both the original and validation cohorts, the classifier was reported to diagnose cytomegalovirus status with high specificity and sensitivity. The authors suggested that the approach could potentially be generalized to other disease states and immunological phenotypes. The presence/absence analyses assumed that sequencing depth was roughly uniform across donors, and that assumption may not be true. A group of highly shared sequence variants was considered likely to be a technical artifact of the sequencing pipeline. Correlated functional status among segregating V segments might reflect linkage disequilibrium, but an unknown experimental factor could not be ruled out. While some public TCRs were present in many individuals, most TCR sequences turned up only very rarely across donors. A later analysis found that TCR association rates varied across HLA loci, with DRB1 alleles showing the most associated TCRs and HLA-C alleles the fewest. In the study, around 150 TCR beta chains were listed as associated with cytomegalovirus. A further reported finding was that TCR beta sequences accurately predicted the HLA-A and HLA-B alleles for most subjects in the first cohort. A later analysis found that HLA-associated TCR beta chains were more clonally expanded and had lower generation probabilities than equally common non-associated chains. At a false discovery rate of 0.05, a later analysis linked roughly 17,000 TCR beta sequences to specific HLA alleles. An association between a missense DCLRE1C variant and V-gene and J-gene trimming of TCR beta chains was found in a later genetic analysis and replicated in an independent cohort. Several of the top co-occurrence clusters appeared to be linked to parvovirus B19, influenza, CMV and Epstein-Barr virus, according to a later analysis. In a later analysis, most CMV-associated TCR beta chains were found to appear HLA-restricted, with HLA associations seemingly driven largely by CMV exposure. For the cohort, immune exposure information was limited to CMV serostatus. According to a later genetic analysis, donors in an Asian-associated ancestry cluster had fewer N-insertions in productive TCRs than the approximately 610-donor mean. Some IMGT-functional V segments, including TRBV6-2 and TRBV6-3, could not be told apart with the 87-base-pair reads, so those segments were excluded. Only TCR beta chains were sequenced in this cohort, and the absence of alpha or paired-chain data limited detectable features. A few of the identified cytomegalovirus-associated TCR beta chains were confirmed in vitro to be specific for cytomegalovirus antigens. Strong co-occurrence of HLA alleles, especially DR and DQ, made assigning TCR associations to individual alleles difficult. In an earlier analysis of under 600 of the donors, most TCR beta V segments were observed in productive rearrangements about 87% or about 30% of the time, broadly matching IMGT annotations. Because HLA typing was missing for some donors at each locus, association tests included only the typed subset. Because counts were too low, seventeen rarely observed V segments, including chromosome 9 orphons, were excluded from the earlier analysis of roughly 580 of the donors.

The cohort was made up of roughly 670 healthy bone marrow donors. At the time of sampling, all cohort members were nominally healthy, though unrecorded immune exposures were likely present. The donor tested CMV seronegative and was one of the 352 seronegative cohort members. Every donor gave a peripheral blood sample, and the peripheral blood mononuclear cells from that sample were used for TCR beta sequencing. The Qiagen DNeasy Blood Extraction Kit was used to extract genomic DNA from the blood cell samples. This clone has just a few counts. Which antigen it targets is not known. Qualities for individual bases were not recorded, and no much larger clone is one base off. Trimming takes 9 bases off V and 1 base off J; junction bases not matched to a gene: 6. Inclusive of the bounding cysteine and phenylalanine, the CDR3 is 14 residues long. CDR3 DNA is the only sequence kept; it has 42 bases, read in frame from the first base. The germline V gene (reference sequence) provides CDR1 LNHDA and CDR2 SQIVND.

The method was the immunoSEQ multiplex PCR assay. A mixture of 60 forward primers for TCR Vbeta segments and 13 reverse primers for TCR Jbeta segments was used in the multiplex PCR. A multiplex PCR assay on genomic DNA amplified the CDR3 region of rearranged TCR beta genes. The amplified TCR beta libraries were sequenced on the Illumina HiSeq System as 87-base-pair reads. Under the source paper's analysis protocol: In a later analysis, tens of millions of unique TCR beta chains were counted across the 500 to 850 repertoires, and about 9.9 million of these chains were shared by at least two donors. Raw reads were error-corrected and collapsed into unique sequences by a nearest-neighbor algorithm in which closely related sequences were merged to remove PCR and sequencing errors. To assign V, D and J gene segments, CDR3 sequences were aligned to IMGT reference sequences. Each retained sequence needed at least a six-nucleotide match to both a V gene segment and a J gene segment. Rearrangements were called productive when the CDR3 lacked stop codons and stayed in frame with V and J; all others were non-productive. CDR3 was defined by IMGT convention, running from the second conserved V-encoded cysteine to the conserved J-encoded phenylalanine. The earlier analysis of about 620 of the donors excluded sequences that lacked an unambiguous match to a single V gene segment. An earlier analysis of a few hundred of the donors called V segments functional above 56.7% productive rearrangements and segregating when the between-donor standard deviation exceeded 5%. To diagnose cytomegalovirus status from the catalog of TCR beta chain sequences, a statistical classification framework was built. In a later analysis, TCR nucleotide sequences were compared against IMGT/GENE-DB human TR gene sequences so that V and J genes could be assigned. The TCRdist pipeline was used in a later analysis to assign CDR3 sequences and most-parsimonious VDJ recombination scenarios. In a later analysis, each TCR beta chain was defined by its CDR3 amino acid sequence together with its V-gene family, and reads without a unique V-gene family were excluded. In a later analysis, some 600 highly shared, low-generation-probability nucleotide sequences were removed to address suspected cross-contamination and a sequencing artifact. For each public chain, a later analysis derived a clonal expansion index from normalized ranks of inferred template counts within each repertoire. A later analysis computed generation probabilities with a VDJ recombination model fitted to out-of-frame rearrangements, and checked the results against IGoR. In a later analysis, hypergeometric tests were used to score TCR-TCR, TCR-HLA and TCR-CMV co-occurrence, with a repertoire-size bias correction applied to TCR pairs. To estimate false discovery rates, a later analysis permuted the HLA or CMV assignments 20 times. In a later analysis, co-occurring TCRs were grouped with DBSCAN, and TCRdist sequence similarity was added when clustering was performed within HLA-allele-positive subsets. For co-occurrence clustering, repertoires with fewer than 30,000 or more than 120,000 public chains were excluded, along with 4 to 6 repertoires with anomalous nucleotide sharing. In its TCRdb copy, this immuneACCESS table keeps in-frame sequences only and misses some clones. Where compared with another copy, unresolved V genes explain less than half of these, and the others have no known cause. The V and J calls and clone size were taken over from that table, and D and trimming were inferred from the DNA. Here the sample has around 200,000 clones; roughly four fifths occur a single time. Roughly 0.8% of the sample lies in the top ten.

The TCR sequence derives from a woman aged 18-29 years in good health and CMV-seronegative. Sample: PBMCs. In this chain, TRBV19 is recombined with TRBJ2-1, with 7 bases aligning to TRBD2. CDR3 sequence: CASDSGLSYNEQFF. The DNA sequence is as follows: TGTGCCAGCGATAGCGGGTTGTCCTACAATGAGCAGTTCTTC.